This T cell receptor (beta chain) originates from a study of PD-1 blockade in mismatch repair-deficient tumors. This clone was recorded a few times. The CDR3 has 15 amino acids. The V end lost 1 base, the J end lost 1 base, and 8 bases lay between the germline ends. Germline CDR1 SGHVS, CDR2 FNYEAQ. The protocol was immunoSEQ multiplex PCR, while the TCRdb copy is restricted to in-frame clones and leaves out a portion. This sample yields under 95,000 clones, of which about 85% are seen a single time; roughly 2.6% belongs to the top ten. The clonotype was recovered from an adult with mismatch repair-deficient cancer. Here the sequenced sample was peripheral blood, taken 12 weeks after starting pembrolizumab. The chain combines TRBV7-6 with TRBJ1-5; D remains unclear. CDR3 DNA sequence: TGTGCCAGCAGCTTAGGAACCGGGAGCAATCAGCCCCAGCATTTT. Protein product: CASSLGTGSNQPQHF. Full variable domain (outside the CDR3, taken from reference TRBV7-6 and TRBJ1-5): GAGVSQSPRYKVTKRGQDVALRCDPISGHVSLYWYRQALGQGPEFLTYFNYEAQQDKSGLPNDRFSAERPEGSISTLTIQRTEQRDSAMYRCASSLGTGSNQPQHFGDGTRLSIL.